One and the same sample provided the 28 T cell receptor beta chains below, sequenced in a study of blood T cells in healthy people across ages. A second PCR, run for about 6 to 11 cycles, used a sample-barcoded 5' primer plus a J-beta primer mix. MiXCR, run by TCRdb on the 5' RACE reads, gives a single entry per CDR3 protein. Of 1.5 million to 1.8 million distinct CDR3 sequences listed, about 45% are singletons. The sequenced sample was blood. Receptor source: a woman aged 18-30 years in good health.

This clonotype came up a few times. The CDR3 protein is CASSLFTDTNYGYTF. The CDR3 DNA is TGTGCCAGCAGCCTCTTCACGGACACCAACTATGGCTACACCTTC. The V gene is TRBV4-2, the J gene TRBJ1-2; weak D call: TRBD1 (5 bases). With 4 bases removed from V and 2 bases from J, the gap between germline ends came to 14 bases. Germline CDR1 is LGHNA and CDR2 is YNFKEQ. The CDR3 is made up of 15 amino acids.

Remarks on this clonotype: At one boundary the junction diverges from the germline segment, which might be a read error. The chain has TRBV27 and TRBJ2-1; 11 positions agree with TRBD2. Germline CDR1 reads MNHEY; CDR2 reads SMNVEV (reference sequence). The CDR3 is made up of 14 amino acids. CDR3 nucleotide sequence: TGTGCCAGCTGTTTTAGCGGGGGGGCTAACGAGCAGTTCTTC. Translating gives CASCFSGGANEQFF.

V and J are TRBV2 and TRBJ2-5; no firm D call. CDR3 length: 14 amino acids. Trimming shortened V by 3 bases and J by 3 bases, and 11 bases separated the two germline ends. From germline, CDR1 is SNHLY and CDR2 FYNNEI. In DNA, the CDR3 is TGTGCCAGCAGTGATTGGATGTCCAAAGAGACCCAGTACTTC. Protein product: CASSDWMSKETQYF. The full variable domain, with the rest looked up from reference TRBV2 and TRBJ2-5, is EPEVTQTPSHQVTQMGQEVILRCVPISNHLYFYWYRQILGQKVEFLVSFYNNEISEKSEIFDDQFSVERPDGSNFTLKIRSTKLEDSAMYFCASSDWMSKETQYFGPGTRLLVL.

A few counts support this clonotype. CDR3 residues: CAWSAVQETQYF. In DNA form, the CDR3 reads TGTGCCTGGAGTGCGGTCCAAGAGACCCAGTACTTC. The J gene is TRBJ2-5, the V gene TRBV30, with D unclear. V was pared by 1 base and J by 1 base, with 4 bases between. Germline CDR1 and CDR2: GTSNPN and SVGIG (reference sequence). The CDR3 runs to 12 residues. Supplemented by reference TRBV30 and TRBJ2-5, the full variable domain reads SQTIHQWPATLVQPVGSPLSLECTVEGTSNPNLYWYRQAAGRGLQLLFYSVGIGQISSEVPQNLSASRPQDRQFILSSKKLLLSDSGFYLCAWSAVQETQYFGPGTRLLVL.

The chain is built from TRBV5-4 and TRBJ2-1; the match to TRBD2 covers 12 bases. CDR3 size: 15 residues. With 5 bases clipped from V and 5 bases from J, the junction kept 5 bases outside the gene matches. Germline loops: CDR1 SGHNT, CDR2 YYREEE (reference sequence). CDR3 in DNA: TGTGCCAGCAGTTTCACTAGCGGGGGGAACAATGAGCAGTTCTTC. Translating it yields CASSFTSGGNNEQFF.

This clonotype occurred many times. The chain recombines TRBV29-1 with TRBJ2-3; D gene uncertain. The CDR3 is 12 residues long. Trimming shortened V by 2 bases and J by 5 bases, and 8 bases separated the two germline ends. CDR1 SQVTM and CDR2 ANQGSEA come from the germline V gene. Here the CDR3 reads CSVETVRDTQYF. DNA for the CDR3: TGCAGCGTTGAAACAGTCCGAGATACGCAGTATTTT.

The V and J genes are TRBV25-1 and TRBJ2-7; tentatively, D is TRBD1 (5 bases). The CDR3 extends over 11 amino acids. Deletions cut 10 bases from V and 3 bases from J, with 10 bases between. Germline V gene sequence: CDR1 MGHDK, CDR2 SYGVNS. CDR3 in DNA: TGTGCCACCAACAGGAACTACGAGCAGTACTTC. Protein: CATNRNYEQYF.

This chain joins TRBV9 and TRBJ1-3; D is unclear. Trimming left V 4 bases short and J 0 bases short, with 11 bases between. Germline V gives CDR1 SGDLS, CDR2 YYNGEE. The CDR3 has 15 residues. In DNA form, the CDR3 reads TGTGCCAGCAGCATGGACGGATACTCTGGAAACACCATATATTTT. Its protein product is CASSMDGYSGNTIYF.

This clonotype came up a few times. The chain links TRBV5-1 to TRBJ2-1; 11 positions match TRBD2. V lost 2 bases, J lost 5 bases, and 12 bases stayed unmatched. CDR3 size: 18 residues. Germline CDR1 SGHRS, CDR2 YFSETQ. Written as DNA, the CDR3 is TGCGCCAGCAGCTTAATTAGCGGGAGGGCCCCAGGGGACAATGAGCAGTTCTTC. It translates to CASSLISGRAPGDNEQFF.

This chain links TRBV5-6 with TRBJ2-1; D is perhaps TRBD1 (7 bases). This CDR3 spans 16 amino acids. CDR1 is SGHDT, CDR2 YYEEEE, per germline. Trimming removed 5 bases at V and 8 bases at J, with 23 bases between. Here the CDR3 reads CASRERGRAGLDEQFF. The CDR3 coding sequence is TGTGCCAGCAGGGAGAGGGGGCGCGCGGGGTTAGATGAGCAGTTCTTC.

The chain recombines TRBV9 with TRBJ2-3; the match to TRBD1 covers 7 bases. Germline values: CDR1 SGDLS, CDR2 YYNGEE. The CDR3 loop spans 17 amino acids. J was trimmed by 4 bases and V by 4 bases; bases with no gene match: 15. The CDR3: CASSPGVLGGRPDTQYF. CDR3 coding DNA: TGTGCCAGCAGCCCTGGGGTACTAGGGGGCCGACCAGATACGCAGTATTTT.

A word on this clonotype: This may stem from a read error, because a much larger clone lies one nucleotide away. The rearrangement joins TRBV6-1 to TRBJ2-6; D gene unclear. Per the germline V gene, CDR1 is MNHNS and CDR2 is SASEGT. This CDR3 is 15 amino acids long. The CDR3 is CTSRAVLSGANVLTF. For the CDR3, the DNA is TGTACCAGCAGAGCTGTCCTCTCTGGGGCCAACGTCCTGACTTTC.

The sample holds a few counts of this clonotype. This rearrangement joins TRBV29-1 to TRBJ1-1, with D uncertain. The ends were cut back, 3 bases at V and 4 bases at J, with 15 bases in the middle. The CDR3 totals 14 residues. CDR1 is SQVTM and CDR2 is ANQGSEA in the germline V gene. CDR3 protein: CSVESVKKSTEAFF. In nucleotides, the CDR3 is TGCAGCGTTGAGTCAGTAAAAAAGTCCACTGAAGCTTTCTTT.

This clonotype was counted ten times or more. CDR3 DNA sequence: TGTGCCAGCAGCACCCGAGGACTGGCTAATGAGCAGTTCTTC. Its protein product is CASSTRGLANEQFF. This sequence joins TRBV4-2 and TRBJ2-1, with a possible D match to TRBD2 (5 bases). Between the trimmed V and J ends, which lost 5 bases and 7 bases, there was a span of 15 bases. From germline, CDR1 is LGHNA and CDR2 YNFKEQ. The CDR3 length is 14 residues.

The CDR3 DNA reads as TGTGCCAGCAGCGTTACGGGGGAGTACGGTGAGCAGTTCTTC. Encoded protein: CASSVTGEYGEQFF. V is TRBV6-5 and J is TRBJ2-1; a possible D gene is TRBD2 (6 bases). CDR3 length: 14 residues. With 6 bases removed from V and 9 bases from J, the gap between germline ends came to 18 bases. The germline gives CDR1 MNHEY, CDR2 SVGAGI.

This clonotype has only a few counts. V usage is TRBV3-1 and J usage is TRBJ1-1; unclear D gene. Trimming took 2 bases from V and 0 from J, leaving 7 bases between them. The CDR3 is 14 amino acids. Germline V gene sequence: CDR1 LGHDT, CDR2 YNNKEL (reference sequence). This CDR3 reads CASSQTTMNTEAFF. The CDR3 bases are TGTGCCAGCAGCCAAACAACCATGAACACTGAAGCTTTCTTT.

This clonotype showed up just a few times. The DNA of the CDR3 is TGTGCCAGCAGCCACCAACTTCTCCAAAAGACTGCCTACAATGAGCAGTTCTTC. This encodes CASSHQLLQKTAYNEQFF. V and J are TRBV4-2 and TRBJ2-1; D gene unclear. V was pared by 3 bases and J by 2 bases, with 20 bases between. Germline values: CDR1 LGHNA, CDR2 YNFKEQ. The CDR3 contains 18 residues.

This clonotype appeared many times. The chain recombines TRBV12-3 or TRBV12-4 with TRBJ1-5; D possibly corresponds to TRBD1 (6 bases). V was trimmed by 6 bases and J by 6 bases, leaving 12 bases between them. CDR3 length: 13 amino acids. The CDR3 bases are TGTGCCAGCAGCCCTTCAGGGGTTCAGCCCCAGCATTTT. This translates into CASSPSGVQPQHF.

The gene calls are TRBV18 and TRBJ2-7; perhaps TRBD2 as D (7 bases). The V and J ends lost 6 bases and 3 bases respectively, with 15 bases between them. This CDR3 comprises 14 residues. Germline lookup yields CDR1 KGHSH and CDR2 LQKENI. The CDR3 is CASSTSGGYYEQYF. The CDR3 DNA reads as TGTGCCAGCTCCACCTCGGGGGGCTACTACGAGCAGTACTTC.

This chain links TRBV5-1 with TRBJ2-7, with a tentative D call TRBD2 (5 bases). The CDR3 runs 14 residues. The V and J ends lost 2 bases and 0 bases respectively, with 9 bases between them. Germline values: CDR1 SGHRS, CDR2 YFSETQ. CDR3 region: CASSLAAPSYEQYF. The CDR3 DNA follows: TGCGCCAGCAGCTTAGCGGCCCCCTCCTACGAGCAGTACTTC.

The genes are TRBV27 and TRBJ1-1, with 8 bases lining up with TRBD1. This CDR3 region has 12 residues. V shed 5 bases, J shed 7 bases, and the junction held 3 bases outside the gene matches. Germline CDR1 MNHEY, CDR2 SMNVEV (reference sequence). Here the CDR3 DNA reads TGTGCCAGCAGTCGGACAGGGCGTGAAGCTTTCTTT. Its protein product is CASSRTGREAFF.

V usage is TRBV4-2 and J usage is TRBJ2-1; D tentatively reads TRBD1 or TRBD2 (5 bases each). The DNA end favors TRBJ2-7, so the J call may be wrong. CDR3 size: 16 residues. From germline, CDR1 is LGHNA and CDR2 YNFKEQ. The CDR3 DNA sequence: TGTGCCAGCAGCCAAGACGAGGGGCTATCCTACAATGAGCAGTACTTC. This gives the protein CASSQDEGLSYNEQYF.

This clonotype has more than one count but fewer than ten. The chain recombines TRBV20-1 with TRBJ2-1; D is possibly TRBD2 (5 bases). Trimming cost V 1 base and J 4 bases, with 11 bases left between them. Germline V gives CDR1 DFQATT, CDR2 SNEGSKA (reference sequence). The CDR3 contains 14 residues. CDR3 amino acids: CSARAPDSYNEQFF. The CDR3 nucleotides read TGCAGTGCTAGAGCCCCGGACTCGTACAATGAGCAGTTCTTC.

This clonotype was detected only a few times. The chain joins TRBV5-1 to TRBJ2-7; tentatively, D is TRBD2 (5 bases). The CDR3 loop spans 16 amino acids. Germline CDR1 SGHRS, CDR2 YFSETQ. Trimming shortened V by 0 bases and J by 5 bases, and 18 bases separated the two germline ends. The CDR3 region has the DNA TGCGCCAGCAGCTTGGAACTGGGTGGGAGCTACGACGAGCAGTACTTC. Amino acids: CASSLELGGSYDEQYF.

This rearrangement joins TRBV6-1 to TRBJ1-2; D gene unclear. CDR3 length equals 14 residues. Per germline, CDR1 MNHNS and CDR2 SASEGT. V was trimmed by 2 bases and J by 5 bases, leaving 12 bases between them. The CDR3 protein is CASSEMGSRYGYTF. As DNA, the CDR3 is TGTGCCAGCAGTGAAATGGGCAGCCGTTATGGCTACACCTTC.

J is TRBJ2-7 and V is TRBV29-1; TRBD2 matches at 10 bases. Per germline, CDR1 SQVTM and CDR2 ANQGSEA. The CDR3 totals 17 residues. V was pared by 0 bases and J by 1 base, with 9 bases of the junction left unmatched. The CDR3 region has the DNA TGCAGCGTTGAAGATCCAGCGGGAGGGCCAGGGTCCTACGAGCAGTACTTC. Translating it yields CSVEDPAGGPGSYEQYF.

CDR3: CASSIDRTYGYTF. CDR3 in DNA: TGTGCCAGCAGCATAGACAGGACCTATGGCTACACCTTC. The J gene is TRBJ1-2, the V gene TRBV7-8; D might be TRBD1 (6 bases). The CDR3 totals 13 residues. In germline, CDR1 is SGHVS, CDR2 FQNEAQ. Between the trimmed V and J ends, which lost 5 bases and 4 bases, there was a span of 11 bases.

This rearrangement joins TRBV20-1 to TRBJ1-1; D gene ambiguous. Trimming pared 5 bases from V and 0 bases from J, leaving 13 bases between. Germline V CDR1 and CDR2: DFQATT, SNEGSKA (reference sequence). This CDR3 is 14 amino acids long. CDR3 DNA: TGCAGTGCTTGGACGGCGTTCATGAACACTGAAGCTTTCTTT. Its protein product is CSAWTAFMNTEAFF.